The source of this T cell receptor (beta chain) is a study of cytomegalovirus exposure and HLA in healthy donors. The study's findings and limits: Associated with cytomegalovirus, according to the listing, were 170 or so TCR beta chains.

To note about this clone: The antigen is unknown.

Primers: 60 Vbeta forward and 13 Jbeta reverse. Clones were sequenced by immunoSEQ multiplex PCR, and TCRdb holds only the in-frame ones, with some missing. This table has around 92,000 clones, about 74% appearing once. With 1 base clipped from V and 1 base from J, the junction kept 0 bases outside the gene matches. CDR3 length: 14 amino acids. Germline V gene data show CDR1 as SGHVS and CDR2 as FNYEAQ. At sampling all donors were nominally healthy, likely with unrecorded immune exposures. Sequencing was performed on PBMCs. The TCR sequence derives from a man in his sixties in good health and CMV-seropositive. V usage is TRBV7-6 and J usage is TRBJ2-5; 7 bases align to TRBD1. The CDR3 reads CASSLGDSQETQYF. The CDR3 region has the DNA TGTGCCAGCAGCTTAGGGGACAGCCAAGAGACCCAGTACTTC.